The T cell receptor beta chain described here comes from a study of early T cells in non-severe SARS-CoV-2 infection (dated by TCRdb to the early 2020s). For context, the study as a whole: Because TCR sequencing relied on bulk RNA taken from unsorted whole blood, pairing of alpha and beta chains was not possible.

This clonotype was picked up a small number of times. It has no known antigen specificity. No much larger clone exists at a distance of one base, and base qualities are not known. The method behind the library was 5' RACE. Reads for this sample came from a NextSeq 500. Unique molecular identifiers were attached to individual cDNA molecules in the TCR library protocol so that sequencing error and PCR bias could be corrected. Sequencing covered both TCR alpha and beta chains, and within each sample the abundances of alpha and beta sequences were tightly co-correlated. Turning to the authors' computational methods: V gene, J gene and CDR3 annotation of TCR sequences was performed with Decombinator V4. TCRs were defined as expanded if a significant change between any two time points was detected under a Poisson model with p below 0.0001. Abundances of TCRs were expressed as counts per million after normalisation to the total number of TCRs sequenced in each sample. MAIT TCRs were defined by TRAV1-2 paired with TRAJ12, TRAJ20 or TRAJ33, and iNKT TCRs by TRAV10 paired with TRAJ18. VDJdb, accessed 1 November 2021, was searched for CMV, EBV and SARS-CoV-2 annotated TCRs, with TCRs annotated for multiple antigens excluded. The public sequencing data were trimmed at Q25 with fastp and processed into clonotypes with MiXCR by TCRdb, which kept only in-frame beta chains. Rows merge per CDR3 protein into single entries with the most common DNA and genes. These V and J calls originate from TCRdb's pipeline instead of the authors' own analysis. Across this sample there are approximately 120,000 distinct CDR3 sequences, with 15% seen only once. Just over 20% of the sample goes to the ten largest clones.

Overall study results and their limits: VDJdb matching was skewed toward anti-spike CD8 responses and likely underestimated virus-specific expansions by missing private and CD4 specificities.

Set within a cohort of healthcare workers in London, UK, this nested case-control study involved weekly PCR testing of nasopharyngeal swabs along with blood sampling. Healthcare workers were recruited between 23 and 31 March 2020, during the week of the UK lockdown, and were followed weekly for up to roughly 15 weeks. The CDR3 numbers 17 residues from cysteine through phenylalanine. The kept DNA is CDR3 alone, 51 bases in frame from the first base. V gives up 4 bases and J gives up 3 bases, and the segment between their germline ends measures 19 bases. CDR1 and CDR2 (SEHNR, FQNEAQ) derive from the germline V gene (reference sequence).

Here the chain combines TRBV7-9 and TRBJ2-1, and the D gene may be TRBD1, 5 bases matching. This clonotype was sampled from an adult who was a healthcare worker with PCR-confirmed SARS-CoV-2 infection or an uninfected control (not recorded which). Sequencing was performed on whole blood. The CDR3 has the sequence CASSSPSVGQSYNEQFF. The sequence in DNA is TGTGCCAGCAGCTCACCTAGTGTGGGGCAAAGCTACAATGAGCAGTTCTTC.